Shown below are 29 T cell receptor beta chains from a single sample sequenced in a study of response to subunit inactivated influenza vaccine. A single record per CDR3 protein comes from TCRdb applying MiXCR to the RT-PCR reads. The data contain about 830,000 distinct CDR3 sequences, around 20% of them singletons. The sample was PBMCs from blood, taken less than 6 days after vaccination. All receptors derive from a man aged 45-65 years who received an inactivated influenza vaccine.

V and J are TRBV12-3 or TRBV12-4 and TRBJ2-3, with TRBD1 identical over 7 bases. CDR3 size: 16 residues. The V gene end was trimmed by 2 bases and the J gene end by 6 bases; junction bases not matched to a gene: 11. CDR3 sequence: CASSLRAGGWRDTQYF. The CDR3 coding sequence is TGTGCCAGCAGTTTACGAGCAGGGGGATGGCGGGATACGCAGTATTTT.

This clonotype appeared a few times. This chain uses TRBV5-1 with TRBJ2-1, with 10 positions matching TRBD1. Germline CDR1 and CDR2: SGHRS and YFSETQ. With V trimmed by 4 bases and J by 4 bases, 8 bases remained unmatched. This CDR3 contains 16 residues. The CDR3, as DNA: TGCGCCAGCAGCCGACCGACAGGGGGCCGTTACAATGAGCAGTTCTTC. It specifies CASSRPTGGRYNEQFF.

The rearrangement joins TRBV10-3 to TRBJ1-2; 9 nucleotides agree with TRBD1. The CDR3 extends over 14 amino acids. The V and J ends lost 6 bases and 6 bases, in that order; junction bases with no gene match: 8. CDR1 and CDR2 (germline): ENHRY, SYGVKD. The CDR3 DNA sequence: TGTGCCATCAGGGGACAGGGTACATGGGATGGCTACACCTTC. This codes for CAIRGQGTWDGYTF.

In the case of this clonotype: Because the CDR3's place on the DNA is in doubt, the DNA is left out and the CDR3 is given as listed by TCRdb. This chain uses TRBV2 with TRBJ1-3. The CDR3 adds up to 12 amino acids, both ends counted. The germline CDR1 and CDR2 sequences are SNHLY and FYNNEI. Here the CDR3 reads CASSEAVAAGAF.

The chain couples TRBV6-5 to TRBJ2-5; 9 bases are a match to TRBD2. The germline gives CDR1 MNHEY, CDR2 SVGAGI. J gave up 3 bases and V 0 bases, and 5 bases lay outside the gene matches. There are 16 residues in the CDR3. The CDR3 is CASSYSERGAKETQYF. CDR3 sequence (DNA): TGTGCCAGCAGTTACTCTGAGCGGGGGGCGAAAGAGACCCAGTACTTC.

The J gene is TRBJ2-2, the V gene TRBV12-3 or TRBV12-4, with D unresolved. V was trimmed by 5 bases and J by 6 bases, leaving 7 bases between them. The CDR3 spans 12 residues. The DNA for the CDR3 is TGTGCCAGCAGTGAACTCCCCGGGGAGCTGTTTTTT. Translated: CASSELPGELFF.

This clonotype has a count of ten or more. The chain employs TRBV28 and TRBJ2-3, with D possibly being TRBD2 (5 bases). The V and J ends lost 5 bases and 0 bases respectively, with 9 bases between them. The CDR3 runs to 14 residues. Germline V gene sequence: CDR1 MDHEN, CDR2 SYDVKM. CDR3 sequence (DNA): TGTGCCAGCAGTCCTCGGGGTAGCACAGATACGCAGTATTTT. It encodes CASSPRGSTDTQYF.

The chain joins TRBV6-2 or TRBV6-3 to TRBJ2-1; no definite D call. V was clipped by 2 bases and J by 10 bases, with 12 bases between them. Germline assignment: CDR1 MNHEY and CDR2 SVGEGT. This CDR3 comprises 13 residues. The CDR3 sequence: CASSYGSVGEQFF. The DNA of the CDR3 is TGTGCCAGCAGTTACGGGTCCGTAGGGGAGCAGTTCTTC.

The V gene is TRBV28, the J gene TRBJ2-7; D is uncertain. Germline V gene lookup returns CDR1 MDHEN and CDR2 SYDVKM. The V gene lost 2 bases and the J gene lost 8 bases, with 13 bases spanning the gap. The CDR3 runs 13 residues. CDR3 DNA: TGTGCCAGCAGTTTAACCCGCAGCAAACAGCAGTACTTC. Protein product: CASSLTRSKQQYF.

The chain employs TRBV6-1 and TRBJ2-3; 9 bases align to TRBD1. Germline CDR1 is MNHNS and CDR2 is SASEGT. Trimming at V came to 6 bases and at J to 1 base, leaving 17 bases not matched to a gene. The CDR3 runs 19 residues. The DNA for the CDR3 is TGTGCCAGCAGACCGACCGGGACAGGGACTTTGCCGCGCACAGATACGCAGTATTTT. It translates to CASRPTGTGTLPRTDTQYF.

This clonotype was detected only a few times. This chain links TRBV12-3 or TRBV12-4 with TRBJ2-1; weak D call: TRBD1 (5 bases). The V end lost 8 bases, the J end lost 4 bases, and 12 bases lay between the germline ends. The CDR3 has 13 residues. CDR3 in amino acids: CASYPQGYNEQFF. The CDR3 bases are TGTGCCAGCTATCCTCAGGGATACAATGAGCAGTTCTTC.

The CDR3 sequence: CSAKPSSINYGYTF. In nucleotides, the CDR3 is TGCAGTGCCAAACCCTCCTCAATTAACTATGGCTACACCTTC. This chain connects TRBV20-1 to TRBJ1-2; no reliable D call. This CDR3 spans 14 amino acids. The V gene lost 6 bases and the J gene lost 1 base, with 15 bases spanning the gap. Germline-derived CDR1 and CDR2 are DFQATT and SNEGSKA (reference sequence).

This clonotype was seen repeatedly, ten times or more. This chain joins TRBV7-2 and TRBJ2-7, with D maybe TRBD2 (5 bases). Germline CDR1 and CDR2: SGHTA and FQGNSA. Trimming cost V 3 bases and J 0 bases, with 9 bases left between them. This CDR3 is built from 14 residues. The CDR3 DNA follows: TGTGCCAGCAGCTTCGCCGGGATCTCCTACGAGCAGTACTTC. Amino acids: CASSFAGISYEQYF. Full variable domain (remainder filled in from reference TRBV7-2 and TRBJ2-7): GAGVSQSPSNKVTEKGKDVELRCDPISGHTALYWYRQSLGQGLEFLIYFQGNSAPDKSGLPSDRFSAERTGGSVSTLTIQRTQQEDSAVYLCASSFAGISYEQYFGPGTRLTVT.

This clonotype was found many times. The chain uses TRBV6-1 and TRBJ2-2; no definite D call. This CDR3 spans 14 amino acids. Deletions cut 4 bases from V and 1 base from J, with 7 bases between. Germline V gene lookup returns CDR1 MNHNS and CDR2 SASEGT. The CDR3 sequence: CASSGTVNTGELFF. CDR3 nucleotides: TGTGCCAGCAGTGGGACGGTGAACACCGGGGAGCTGTTTTTT.

This clonotype was seen a few times. This rearrangement joins TRBV20-1 to TRBJ2-2; 7 positions match TRBD1. The germline gives CDR1 DFQATT, CDR2 SNEGSKA (reference sequence). The CDR3 extends over 14 amino acids. The junction had 9 bases not matched to a gene; V was cut back by 3 bases and J by 8 bases. The CDR3 loop reads CSARRDRYTGELFF. The CDR3 region has the DNA TGCAGTGCTAGGAGGGACAGATATACGGGGGAGCTGTTTTTT.

This clonotype was seen many times. The rearrangement uses TRBV7-3 and TRBJ2-3; 13 nucleotides align to TRBD2. The germline V gene has CDR1 SGHTA and CDR2 FQGTGA. The CDR3 covers 19 residues. Trimming took 2 bases from V and 5 from J; bases not matched to a gene: 13. As DNA, the CDR3 is TGTGCCAGCAGCTTACGGGGACCGAGGACTAGCGGGAGTGGAGATACGCAGTATTTT. Protein product: CASSLRGPRTSGSGDTQYF.

This clonotype showed up just a few times. The CDR3 DNA reads as TGCGCCAGCAGCGCCACGGTCTACCCCCTCACAGATACGCAGTATTTT. This gives the protein CASSATVYPLTDTQYF. The chain carries TRBV4-3 and TRBJ2-3; no definite D call. Trimming removed 5 bases at V and 2 bases at J, with 17 bases between. CDR1 is LGHNA, CDR2 YSLEER, per germline. The CDR3 extends over 16 amino acids.

This clonotype was detected only a few times. The CDR3 loop reads CASSVAYRDRGRNGYTF. The DNA for the CDR3 is TGTGCCAGCAGCGTCGCCTATAGGGACAGGGGACGGAATGGCTACACCTTC. This chain uses TRBV5-5 with TRBJ1-2, with 10 bases matching TRBD1. J gave up 6 bases and V 4 bases, and 15 bases lay outside the gene matches. CDR3 length equals 17 residues. Germline lookup yields CDR1 SGHKS and CDR2 YYEKEE (reference sequence).

The table lists this clonotype with many counts. The chain has TRBV5-1 and TRBJ2-1; TRBD2 might be the D (7 bases). Germline lookup yields CDR1 SGHRS and CDR2 YFSETQ. The ends were cut back, 2 bases at V and 6 bases at J, with 21 bases in the middle. The CDR3 spans 17 residues. Here the CDR3 reads CASSLPIQGGTFNEQFF. CDR3 sequence (DNA): TGCGCCAGCAGCTTACCTATACAGGGAGGGACCTTCAATGAGCAGTTCTTC.

V gene TRBV18 combines with J gene TRBJ2-2; weak D call: TRBD1 (7 bases). CDR3 length: 15 amino acids. Trimming pared 4 bases from V and 4 bases from J, leaving 13 bases between. Germline V CDR1 and CDR2: KGHSH, LQKENI. The DNA of the CDR3 is TGTGCCAGCTCACGAAACAGGGGAGGCACCGGGGAGCTGTTTTTT. Protein: CASSRNRGGTGELFF.

There are a few counts of this clonotype. This chain joins TRBV27 and TRBJ1-2, with TRBD1 matching 12 bases. V gave up 5 bases and J gave up 5 bases; unmatched junction bases: 9. The CDR3 totals 16 residues. Germline V gene sequence: CDR1 MNHEY, CDR2 SMNVEV (reference sequence). Here the CDR3 DNA reads TGTGCCAGCAGTCGACACCAGGGACAGGGGGCATATGGCTACACCTTC. Translation: CASSRHQGQGAYGYTF.

V usage is TRBV24-1 and J usage is TRBJ2-1; D may be TRBD2 (5 bases). The ends were cut back, 0 bases at V and 7 bases at J, with 6 bases in the middle. CDR1 is KGHDR, CDR2 SFDVKD, per germline. The CDR3 runs 13 residues. CDR3 residues: CATSDLTRNEQFF. CDR3 sequence (DNA): TGTGCCACCAGTGATTTGACTAGGAATGAGCAGTTCTTC.

In DNA form, the CDR3 reads TGCAGCGCGACAGGGCGTAGGGCCTCGGAGACCCAGTACTTC. Translated, it gives CSATGRRASETQYF. This chain connects TRBV29-1 to TRBJ2-5; TRBD1 agrees at 7 bases. This CDR3 comprises 14 residues. J lost 5 bases, V lost 7 bases, and 13 bases had no gene match. Germline CDR1 SQVTM, CDR2 ANQGSEA.

The rearrangement links TRBV6-1 to TRBJ1-1, with D unclear. The germline V gene encodes CDR1 MNHNS and CDR2 SASEGT. V lost 6 bases to trimming and J lost 1 base, with 9 bases between them. This CDR3 is 13 amino acids long. CDR3 DNA sequence: TGTGCCAGCAGGTTGGGCACGAACACTGAAGCTTTCTTT. This translates into CASRLGTNTEAFF.

The rearrangement joins TRBV3-1 to TRBJ2-5; 10 nucleotides line up with TRBD2. This CDR3 region has 16 residues. CDR1 and CDR2 from the germline V gene are LGHDT and YNNKEL (reference sequence). V trimming: 1 base; J trimming: 5 bases; junction bases outside the gene matches: 7. DNA of the CDR3: TGTGCCAGCAGCCAAGTTCCTAGCGGGGGCCGGGAGACCCAGTACTTC. As protein: CASSQVPSGGRETQYF.

The J gene is TRBJ1-1, the V gene TRBV27, with D uncertain. The V gene's germline CDR1 is MNHEY and CDR2 SMNVEV (reference sequence). V lost 0 bases, J lost 4 bases, and 9 bases lay in between. The CDR3 runs 14 residues. CDR3 in amino acids: CASSLSVPSTEAFF. The CDR3 coding sequence is TGTGCCAGCAGTTTATCGGTGCCGAGCACTGAAGCTTTCTTT.

This clonotype has only a few counts. The chain is built from TRBV3-1 and TRBJ1-2; no reliable D call. The CDR3 is 15 residues long. V gave up 4 bases and J gave up 0 bases, with 12 bases separating them. Germline assignment: CDR1 LGHDT and CDR2 YNNKEL (reference sequence). The CDR3 DNA sequence: TGTGCCAGCAGCCCACGGGCCTTAGCTAACTATGGCTACACCTTC. Amino acids: CASSPRALANYGYTF.

The rearrangement uses TRBV12-3 or TRBV12-4 and TRBJ2-4; perhaps TRBD1 as D (6 bases). V dropped 1 base and J dropped 2 bases, with 9 bases sitting between them. The CDR3 has 15 amino acids. The CDR3 DNA is TGTGCCAGCAGTTTAGTCACAGGGTCCAAAAACATTCAGTACTTC. Encoded protein: CASSLVTGSKNIQYF.

The chain is built from TRBV29-1 and TRBJ1-5, with TRBD1 matching 7 bases. Germline V gene sequence: CDR1 SQVTM, CDR2 ANQGSEA. CDR3 length: 13 residues. The V gene end was trimmed by 4 bases and the J gene end by 7 bases; junction bases not matched to a gene: 7. CDR3 amino acids: CSVGGTASQPQHF. In nucleotides, the CDR3 is TGCAGCGTTGGTGGGACAGCAAGCCAGCCCCAGCATTTT.